Listed below are T cell receptor beta chains from one sample, sequenced in a study of cytomegalovirus exposure and HLA in healthy donors. The method was immunoSEQ multiplex PCR; TCRdb's version includes in-frame clones alone and lacks a portion of them. The table shows approximately 89,000 clones, with more than 75% occurring only once. Sequenced sample: PBMCs. The receptors originated from a human donor in good health. Both conserved end residues are part of each CDR3. Size tells how often a clone was seen (once, few, many) or the class of an expanded clone, and some rows leave it out.

TRBV2	NA	TRBJ2-5	CASSEGLAGGRKTQYF
TRBV29-1	NA	TRBJ1-2	CSVGGEPGYTF
TRBV19	NA	TRBJ1-3	CASSREGTGNTIYF
TRBV9	NA	TRBJ2-5	CASSAAGRREETQYF
TRBV5-6	few	TRBJ1-3	CASSPPQGYGNTIYF
TRBV19	NA	TRBJ1-1	CASSHRVLNTEAFF
TRBV7-2	NA	TRBJ2-7	CASSGAGAYEQYF
TRBV19	NA	TRBJ2-6	CASSIGVAGAFSGANVLTF
TRBV4-3	NA	TRBJ2-1	CASSQERRTYRSYNEQFF
TRBV19	NA	TRBJ2-4	CASTPSVPAKNIQYF
TRBV11-2	once	TRBJ2-2	CASSSLAPGELFF
TRBV27	NA	TRBJ2-1	CASSLLTGGEGDEQFF
TRBV7-9	NA	TRBJ1-1	CASSLKGGNTEAFF
TRBV6-5	NA	TRBJ2-7	CASGIGTGGDEQYF
TRBV7-2	NA	TRBJ1-5	CASSLVLSAGNQPQHF
TRBV5-1	once	TRBJ2-1	CASSLVLGLAGVNEQFF
TRBV5-1	NA	TRBJ2-7	CASSFGDRVGEQYF
TRBV5-1	NA	TRBJ2-3	CASSLARVRDSSTDTQYF
TRBV27	NA	TRBJ1-1	CASNWAGRSVTEAFF
TRBV7-9	NA	TRBJ2-1	CASSQGSSYNEQFF
TRBV7-8	NA	TRBJ1-4	CASSLGGRQGFSEKLFF
TRBV7-9	NA	TRBJ2-7	CASIGVGSVEQYF
TRBV7-2	NA	TRBJ2-7	CASSPFVSGRDEQYF
TRBV4-3	NA	TRBJ1-2	CASSQDREYGYTF
TRBV19	NA	TRBJ1-2	CASTSKTGGYTF
TRBV18	few	TRBJ2-7	CASSPRQGRTTYEQYF